What follows are 20 T cell receptor beta chains derived from one specimen sequenced in a study of control samples from healthy donors and cancer patients. Here immunoSEQ multiplex PCR was the method, and the copy in TCRdb shows in-frame clones only, minus some. The sample lists around 48,000 clones, over 90% occurring once. The sample was PBMCs. The receptors derive from a woman in her forties or fifties with head and neck cancer.

The V call is TRBV5-4, the J call TRBJ1-4, with a tentative D call TRBD1 (5 bases). The CDR3 is 14 residues long. The V gene's germline CDR1 is SGHNT and CDR2 YYREEE (reference sequence). V lost 3 bases and J 8 bases, leaving 14 bases between the germline ends. CDR3 sequence reads: CASSSPGEGEKLFF. Here the CDR3 DNA reads TGTGCCAGCAGCTCACCTGGGGAGGGGGAAAAACTGTTTTTT. The full variable domain, its missing parts supplied by reference TRBV5-4 and TRBJ1-4, is ETGVTQSPTHLIKTRGQQVTLRCSSQSGHNTVSWYQQALGQGPQFIFQYYREEENGRGNFPPRFSGLQFPNYSSELNVNALELDDSALYLCASSSPGEGEKLFFGSGTQLSVL.

The chain links TRBV12-3 or TRBV12-4 to TRBJ2-3, with no clear D. The CDR3 has 13 residues. Trimming took off 3 bases at V and 0 bases at J, with 4 bases between the two ends. DNA for the CDR3: TGTGCCAGCAGTTTGAGTAGCACAGATACGCAGTATTTT. As protein: CASSLSSTDTQYF.

V gene TRBV4-1 combines with J gene TRBJ2-2, with D tentatively TRBD1 (6 bases). The germline CDR1 and CDR2 sequences are MGHRA and YSYEKL. CDR3 length equals 16 residues. Trimming took off 0 bases at V and 4 bases at J, with 12 bases between the two ends. CDR3 amino acids: CASSQDPQGLTGELFF. As DNA, the CDR3 is TGCGCCAGCAGCCAAGATCCCCAGGGGCTCACCGGGGAGCTGTTTTTT.

This clone was detected only a few times. The chain links TRBV5-4 to TRBJ2-1, with 11 bases aligning to TRBD2. V lost 0 bases to trimming and J lost 1 base; unmatched junction nucleotides: 6. Germline values: CDR1 SGHNT, CDR2 YYREEE (reference sequence). The CDR3 has 18 amino acids. CDR3 nucleotides: TGTGCCAGCAGCTTGGGACTAGCGGGGCGGGGTTCCTACAATGAGCAGTTCTTC. Protein product: CASSLGLAGRGSYNEQFF.

The chain couples TRBV24-1 to TRBJ1-2, with D possibly TRBD1 on 5 matching bases. The V gene's germline CDR1 is KGHDR and CDR2 SFDVKD. The V end was cut by 4 bases, the J end by 7 bases, with 6 bases between. CDR3 length: 11 amino acids. The CDR3 bases are TGTGCCACCAGTGAAGGGACTGGCTACACCTTC. It specifies CATSEGTGYTF.

The chain uses TRBV27 and TRBJ2-5, with D possibly TRBD2 on 7 matching bases. The CDR3 contains 15 residues. Per the germline V gene, CDR1 is MNHEY and CDR2 is SMNVEV (reference sequence). The V end was cut by 5 bases, the J end by 1 base, with 14 bases between. The CDR3 sequence is CASSSWEGGQETQYF. For the CDR3, the DNA is TGTGCCAGCAGTAGCTGGGAGGGGGGCCAAGAGACCCAGTACTTC.

This clone was seen only once. The DNA of the CDR3 is TGTGCCACCAGCAGAGATCGTAGGGCCTACGAGCAGTACTTC. Its protein product is CATSRDRRAYEQYF. This chain uses TRBV15 with TRBJ2-7, with unresolved D. V was clipped by 0 bases and J by 2 bases, with 8 bases between them. The germline V gene has CDR1 LNHNV and CDR2 YYDKDF (reference sequence). The CDR3 has 14 amino acids. The full variable domain, with the rest looked up from reference TRBV15 and TRBJ2-7, is DAMVIQNPRYQVTQFGKPVTLSCSQTLNHNVMYWYQQKSSQAPKLLFHYYDKDFNNEADTPDNFQSRRPNTSFCFLDIRSPGLGDTAMYLCATSRDRRAYEQYFGPGTRLTVT.

The V call is TRBV5-5, the J call TRBJ2-7; no clear D. CDR3 size: 13 residues. Trimming shortened V by 1 base and J by 3 bases, and 8 bases separated the two germline ends. Germline CDR1 reads SGHKS; CDR2 reads YYEKEE (reference sequence). For the CDR3, the DNA is TGTGCCAGCAGCTTGCATCCGTTCTACGAGCAGTACTTC. Encoded protein: CASSLHPFYEQYF.

The chain joins TRBV4-1 to TRBJ2-2, with TRBD2 identical over 10 bases. J was trimmed by 6 bases and V by 1 base; bases with no gene match: 5. CDR3 length: 16 residues. CDR1 is MGHRA, CDR2 YSYEKL, per germline. CDR3: CASSQVVAGGAGELFF. The CDR3 nucleotides are TGCGCCAGCAGCCAAGTTGTAGCGGGGGGAGCCGGGGAGCTGTTTTTT.

The chain is built from TRBV3-1 (or the pseudogene TRBV3-2) and TRBJ2-7; TRBD1 is a possible D gene (5 bases). CDR3 length: 16 amino acids. The ends were cut back, 0 bases at V and 2 bases at J, with 14 bases in the middle. Germline CDR1 is LGHDT and CDR2 is YNNKEL (reference sequence). The CDR3 DNA is TGTGCCAGCAGCCAAGATCCCGGAGACAGCCCCTACGAGCAGTACTTC. Translation gives CASSQDPGDSPYEQYF.

The V gene is TRBV7-8, the J gene TRBJ2-7; 7 bases are a match to TRBD1. This CDR3 has 14 residues. V was clipped by 4 bases and J by 3 bases; unmatched bases: 6. The germline V gene has CDR1 SGHVS and CDR2 FQNEAQ. CDR3 sequence: CASSSRQGHYEQYF. CDR3 DNA sequence: TGTGCCAGCAGCTCTAGACAGGGCCACTACGAGCAGTACTTC.

The sample holds a few counts of this clone. The rearrangement links TRBV11-2 to TRBJ1-1, with unresolved D. The ends were cut back, 2 bases at V and 2 bases at J, with 9 bases in the middle. Germline CDR1 SGHAT, CDR2 FQNNGV. The CDR3 totals 14 residues. CDR3 sequence reads: CASSLTLGNTEAFF. CDR3 bases: TGTGCCAGCAGCTTAACTCTAGGAAACACTGAAGCTTTCTTT.

This chain connects TRBV7-2 to TRBJ2-1; tentative D call: TRBD2 (7 bases). V dropped 4 bases and J dropped 7 bases, with 23 bases sitting between them. This CDR3 contains 17 residues. Germline CDR1 is SGHTA and CDR2 is FQGNSA. The CDR3 DNA follows: TGTGCCAGCAGCTCCTTAATGGTGGGGGGGCCTGTGAATGAGCAGTTCTTC. Translation gives CASSSLMVGGPVNEQFF.

The chain is built from TRBV18 and TRBJ1-4; maybe TRBD1 (5 bases). The V gene's germline CDR1 is KGHSH and CDR2 LQKENI. V lost 2 bases to trimming and J lost 8 bases, with 21 bases between them. The CDR3 sequence is 17 residues long. The CDR3 sequence: CASSPGQGIPGIEKLFF. The CDR3 coding sequence is TGTGCCAGCTCACCAGGGCAGGGAATCCCCGGTATCGAAAAACTGTTTTTT. The full variable domain, in which reference TRBV18 and TRBJ1-4 provide the parts outside the CDR3, is NAGVMQNPRHLVRRRGQEARLRCSPMKGHSHVYWYRQLPEEGLKFMVYLQKENIIDESGMPKERFSAEFPKEGPSILRIQQVVRGDSAAYFCASSPGQGIPGIEKLFFGSGTQLSVL.

The rearrangement links TRBV7-3 to TRBJ2-2; weak D call: TRBD2 (6 bases). This CDR3 is built from 15 residues. Germline CDR1 SGHTA, CDR2 FQGTGA. With 6 bases removed from V and 0 bases from J, the gap between germline ends came to 11 bases. In DNA, the CDR3 is TGTGCCAGCAGGCCGGGACTTACGAACACCGGGGAGCTGTTTTTT. The encoded protein is CASRPGLTNTGELFF. Based on the CDR3 plus reference TRBV7-3 and TRBJ2-2, the full variable domain is GAGVSQTPSNKVTEKGKYVELRCDPISGHTALYWYRQSLGQGPEFLIYFQGTGAADDSGLPNDRFFAVRPEGSVSTLKIQRTERGDSAVYLCASRPGLTNTGELFFGEGSRLTVL.

This chain links TRBV6-5 with TRBJ2-2, with TRBD1 identical over 9 bases. Trimming removed 8 bases from V and 4 bases from J; junction bases left unmatched: 2. The CDR3 spans 13 residues. Germline V gene sequence: CDR1 MNHEY, CDR2 SVGAGI. The CDR3 nucleotides are TGTGCCAGCGCGGGACAGGGCACCGGGGAGCTGTTTTTT. Translation: CASAGQGTGELFF.

In this sample, this clone turned up a few times. The chain recombines TRBV11-2 with TRBJ2-5; no reliable D call. Germline assignment: CDR1 SGHAT and CDR2 FQNNGV. The CDR3 contains 15 residues. Deletions cut 5 bases from V and 0 bases from J, with 13 bases between. In nucleotides, the CDR3 is TGTGCCAGCAGCAAGAGTGGTCCAGACCAAGAGACCCAGTACTTC. It specifies CASSKSGPDQETQYF.

This chain uses TRBV9 with TRBJ2-7; D possibly corresponds to TRBD1 (6 bases). This CDR3 has 13 amino acids. Germline CDR1 is SGDLS and CDR2 is YYNGEE. The ends were cut back, 3 bases at V and 4 bases at J, with 11 bases in the middle. CDR3 in amino acids: CASSGQETYEQYF. CDR3 nucleotide sequence: TGTGCCAGCAGCGGACAGGAGACTTACGAGCAGTACTTC. The whole variable domain, filled in from reference TRBV9 and TRBJ2-7, reads DSGVTQTPKHLITATGQRVTLRCSPRSGDLSVYWYQQSLDQGLQFLIQYYNGEERAKGNILERFSAQQFPDLHSELNLSSLELGDSALYFCASSGQETYEQYFGPGTRLTVT.

This chain links TRBV5-1 with TRBJ1-5; D gene unclear. This CDR3 contains 17 residues. V was shortened by 4 bases and J by 3 bases, with 20 bases between the two germline ends. The germline CDR1 and CDR2 sequences are SGHRS and YFSETQ. The DNA of the CDR3 is TGCGCCAGCAGCCTCGGACCGGGAGACCGATTCAATCAGCCCCAGCATTTT. Protein sequence: CASSLGPGDRFNQPQHF.

In this sample, this clone turned up once. This chain joins TRBV2 and TRBJ1-4, with D perhaps matching TRBD1 (5 bases). This CDR3 has 17 residues. Germline V gene data show CDR1 as SNHLY and CDR2 as FYNNEI. Trimming took 2 bases from V and 2 from J, leaving 15 bases between them. CDR3 in amino acids: CASSERTPGLTNEKLFF. The CDR3 DNA reads as TGTGCCAGCAGTGAAAGGACCCCGGGGCTTACTAATGAAAAACTGTTTTTT.